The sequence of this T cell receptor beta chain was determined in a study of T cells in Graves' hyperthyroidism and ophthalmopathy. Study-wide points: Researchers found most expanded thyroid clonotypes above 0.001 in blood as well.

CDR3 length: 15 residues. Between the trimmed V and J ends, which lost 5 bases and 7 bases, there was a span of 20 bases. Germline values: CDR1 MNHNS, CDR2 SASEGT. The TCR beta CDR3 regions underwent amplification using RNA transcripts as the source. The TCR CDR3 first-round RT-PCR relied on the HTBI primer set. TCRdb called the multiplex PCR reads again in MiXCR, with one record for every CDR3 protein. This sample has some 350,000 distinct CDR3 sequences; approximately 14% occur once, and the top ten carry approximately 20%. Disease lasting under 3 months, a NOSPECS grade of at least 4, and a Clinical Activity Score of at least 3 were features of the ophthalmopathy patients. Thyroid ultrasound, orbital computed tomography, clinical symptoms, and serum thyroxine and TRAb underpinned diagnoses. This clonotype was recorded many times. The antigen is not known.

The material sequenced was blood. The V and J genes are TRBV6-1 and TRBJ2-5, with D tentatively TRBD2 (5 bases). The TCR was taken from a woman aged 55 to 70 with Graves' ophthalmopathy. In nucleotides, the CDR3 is TGTGCCAGCAGTCGAGGGAATTCTAAGACGGGGACCCAGTACTTC. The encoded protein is CASSRGNSKTGTQYF.